This TCR beta chain was documented in a study of response to subunit inactivated influenza vaccine. The study, taken as a whole, reports: The authors offered the suggestion that each seasonal influenza vaccination recruits few new T cells.

Trimming cost V 7 bases and J 0 bases, with 15 bases left between them. CDR3 length: 16 residues. From the RT-PCR reads, TCRdb called clonotypes with MiXCR, one entry per CDR3 protein. The profile shows some 800,000 distinct CDR3 sequences, about 20% of them singletons. For this clonotype: Its antigen is not identified.

V and J are TRBV12-3 or TRBV12-4 and TRBJ2-2; maybe TRBD1 (6 bases). This sample comprised PBMCs from blood, obtained 4 to 6 days after vaccination. The receptor was isolated from a man aged 50 to 60 who received an inactivated influenza vaccine. The CDR3 reads CASTLNGTPNTGELFF. The DNA for the CDR3 is TGTGCCAGCACTCTTAATGGGACACCGAACACCGGGGAGCTGTTTTTT.